The clone carrying this TCR beta chain was seen a few times. Its target is unknown. This sample holds PBMCs from roughly 10 ml fresh peripheral blood. The sample originates from a study of T cells in Graves' hyperthyroidism and ophthalmopathy. Study-wide findings and caveats: Blood shared most expanded thyroid clonotypes above 0.001. In simple terms, a model built on 13 V-J features told ophthalmopathy apart from stable hyperthyroidism.

With 0 bases removed from V and 0 bases from J, the gap between germline ends came to 11 bases. The CDR3 runs to 16 residues. CDR1 MGHRA and CDR2 YSYEKL come from the germline V gene. Using RNA transcripts as the source, TCR beta CDR3 regions were amplified. HTBI primers were employed in a first-round RT-PCR of the TCR CDR3. TCRdb itself ran the multiplex PCR reads through MiXCR, one entry per CDR3 protein. The table includes 640,000 or so distinct CDR3 sequences, approximately 14% detected once. The TCR was taken from a woman aged 40 to 55 with Graves' ophthalmopathy. The genes are TRBV4-1 and TRBJ1-1; D not certain. Material: blood. The CDR3 DNA is TGCGCCAGCAGCCAAGATGAACAGCTGATGAACACTGAAGCTTTCTTT. Protein product: CASSQDEQLMNTEAFF.